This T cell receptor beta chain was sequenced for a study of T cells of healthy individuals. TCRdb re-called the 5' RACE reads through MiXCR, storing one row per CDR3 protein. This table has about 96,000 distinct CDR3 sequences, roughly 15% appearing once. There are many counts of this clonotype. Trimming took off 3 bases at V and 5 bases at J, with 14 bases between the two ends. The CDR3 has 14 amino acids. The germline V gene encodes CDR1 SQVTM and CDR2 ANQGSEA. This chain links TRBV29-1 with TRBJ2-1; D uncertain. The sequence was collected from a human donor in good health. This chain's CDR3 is CSVDVSWQDNEQFF. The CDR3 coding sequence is TGCAGCGTTGACGTTAGTTGGCAGGACAATGAGCAGTTCTTC.